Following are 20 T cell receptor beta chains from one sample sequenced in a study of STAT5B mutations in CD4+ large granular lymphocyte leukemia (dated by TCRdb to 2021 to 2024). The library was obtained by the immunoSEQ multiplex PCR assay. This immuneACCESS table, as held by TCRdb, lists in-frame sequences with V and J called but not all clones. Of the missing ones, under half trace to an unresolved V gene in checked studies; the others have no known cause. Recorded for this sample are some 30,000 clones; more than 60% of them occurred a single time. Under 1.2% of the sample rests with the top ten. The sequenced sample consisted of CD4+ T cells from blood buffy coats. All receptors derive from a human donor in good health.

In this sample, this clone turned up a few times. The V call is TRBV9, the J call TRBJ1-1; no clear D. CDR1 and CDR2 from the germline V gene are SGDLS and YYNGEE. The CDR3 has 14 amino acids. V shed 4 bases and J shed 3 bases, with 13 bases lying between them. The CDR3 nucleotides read TGTGCCAGCAGCCCCTTAGGAGAGGACACTGAAGCTTTCTTT. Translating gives CASSPLGEDTEAFF.

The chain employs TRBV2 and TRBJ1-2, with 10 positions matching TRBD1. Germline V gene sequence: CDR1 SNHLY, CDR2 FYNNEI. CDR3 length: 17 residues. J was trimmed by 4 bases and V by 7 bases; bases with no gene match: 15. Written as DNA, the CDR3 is TGTGCCAGCACGGGGGTGGGACAGGGGTATTTCGGCTATGGCTACACCTTC. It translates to CASTGVGQGYFGYGYTF.

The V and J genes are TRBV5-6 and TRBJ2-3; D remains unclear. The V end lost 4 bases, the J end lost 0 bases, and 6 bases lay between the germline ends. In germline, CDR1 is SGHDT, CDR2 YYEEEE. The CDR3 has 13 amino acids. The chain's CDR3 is CASSPTSTDTQYF. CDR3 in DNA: TGTGCCAGCAGCCCGACTAGCACAGATACGCAGTATTTT.

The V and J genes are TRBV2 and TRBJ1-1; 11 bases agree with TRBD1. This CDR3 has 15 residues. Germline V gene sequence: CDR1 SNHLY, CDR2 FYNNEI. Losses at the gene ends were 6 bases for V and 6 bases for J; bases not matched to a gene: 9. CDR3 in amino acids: CASSGTGGSIAEAFF. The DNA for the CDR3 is TGTGCCAGCAGCGGGACAGGGGGGAGTATAGCTGAAGCTTTCTTT.

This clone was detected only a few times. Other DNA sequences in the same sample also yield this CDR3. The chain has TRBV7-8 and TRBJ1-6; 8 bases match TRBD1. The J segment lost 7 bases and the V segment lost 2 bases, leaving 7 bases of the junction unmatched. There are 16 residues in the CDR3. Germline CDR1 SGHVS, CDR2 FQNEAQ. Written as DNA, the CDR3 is TGTGCCAGCAGCTTAAACTCCGACAGGGGAAATTCACCCCTCCACTTT. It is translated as CASSLNSDRGNSPLHF.

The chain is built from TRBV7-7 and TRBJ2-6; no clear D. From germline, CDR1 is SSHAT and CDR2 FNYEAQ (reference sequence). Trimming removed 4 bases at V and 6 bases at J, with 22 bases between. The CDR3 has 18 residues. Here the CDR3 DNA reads TGTGCCAGCAGCTCGTGGTCTAGTGCCACAAAGTCGGCCAACGTCCTGACTTTC. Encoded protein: CASSSWSSATKSANVLTF.

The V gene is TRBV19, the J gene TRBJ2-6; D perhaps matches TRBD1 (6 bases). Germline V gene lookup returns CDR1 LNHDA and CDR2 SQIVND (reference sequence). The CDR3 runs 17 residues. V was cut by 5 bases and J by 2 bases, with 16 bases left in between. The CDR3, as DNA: TGTGCCAGTAGTGAACGGGACACTAAACCTGGGGCCAACGTCCTGACTTTC. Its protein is CASSERDTKPGANVLTF.

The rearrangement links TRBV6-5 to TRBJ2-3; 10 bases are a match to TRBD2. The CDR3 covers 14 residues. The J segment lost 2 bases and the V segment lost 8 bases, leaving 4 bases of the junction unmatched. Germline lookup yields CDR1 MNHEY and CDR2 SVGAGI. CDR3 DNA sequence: TGTGCCAGCGGCACTAGCGGGGCCACAGATACGCAGTATTTT. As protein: CASGTSGATDTQYF.

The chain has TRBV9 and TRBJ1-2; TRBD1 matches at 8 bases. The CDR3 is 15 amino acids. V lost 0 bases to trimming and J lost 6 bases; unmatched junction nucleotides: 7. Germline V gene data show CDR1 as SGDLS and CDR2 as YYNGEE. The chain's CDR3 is CASSVGQGLKDGYTF. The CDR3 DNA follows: TGTGCCAGCAGCGTAGGACAGGGGTTGAAGGATGGCTACACCTTC.

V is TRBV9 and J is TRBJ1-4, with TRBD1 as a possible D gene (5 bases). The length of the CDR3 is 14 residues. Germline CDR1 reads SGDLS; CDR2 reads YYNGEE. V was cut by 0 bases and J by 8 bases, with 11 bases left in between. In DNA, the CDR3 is TGTGCCAGCAGCGTAGGGCCCGCAGGGGAAAAACTGTTTTTT. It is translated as CASSVGPAGEKLFF.

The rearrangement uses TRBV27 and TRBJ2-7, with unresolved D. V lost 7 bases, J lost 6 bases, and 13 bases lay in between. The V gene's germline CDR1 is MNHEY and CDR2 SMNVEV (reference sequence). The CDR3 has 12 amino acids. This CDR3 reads CASTSPTAEQYF. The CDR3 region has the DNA TGTGCCAGCACCTCGCCTACGGCCGAGCAGTACTTC.

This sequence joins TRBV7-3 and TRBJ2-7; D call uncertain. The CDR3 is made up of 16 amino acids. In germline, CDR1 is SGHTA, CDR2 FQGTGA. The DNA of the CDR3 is TGTGCCAGCGGCTTAATCCGTAGCCCAGCACCCTACGAGCAGTACGTC. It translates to CASGLIRSPAPYEQYV.

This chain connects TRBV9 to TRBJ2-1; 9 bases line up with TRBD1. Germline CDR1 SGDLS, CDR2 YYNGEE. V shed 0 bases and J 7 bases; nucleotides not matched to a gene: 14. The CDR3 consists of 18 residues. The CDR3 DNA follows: TGTGCCAGCAGCGTAGCTAACGGACCGAGACAGGGGGTTAATGAGCAGTTCTTC. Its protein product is CASSVANGPRQGVNEQFF.

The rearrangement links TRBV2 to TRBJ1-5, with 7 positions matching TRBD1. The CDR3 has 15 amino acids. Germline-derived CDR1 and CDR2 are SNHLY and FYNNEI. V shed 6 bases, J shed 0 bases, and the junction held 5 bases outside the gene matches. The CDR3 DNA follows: TGTGCCAGCAGGGGGACAGACCATAGCAATCAGCCCCAGCATTTT. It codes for CASRGTDHSNQPQHF.

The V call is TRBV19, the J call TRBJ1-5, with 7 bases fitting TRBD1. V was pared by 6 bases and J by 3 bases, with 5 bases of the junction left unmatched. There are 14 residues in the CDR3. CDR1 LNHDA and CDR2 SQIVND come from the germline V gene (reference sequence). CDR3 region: CASRRTGPNQPQHF. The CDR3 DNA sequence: TGTGCCAGTAGGAGGACAGGTCCCAATCAGCCCCAGCATTTT.

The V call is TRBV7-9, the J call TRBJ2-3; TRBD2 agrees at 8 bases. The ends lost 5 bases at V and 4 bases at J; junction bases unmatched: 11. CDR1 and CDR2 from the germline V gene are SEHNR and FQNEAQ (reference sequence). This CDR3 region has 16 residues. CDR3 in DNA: TGTGCCAGCAGCCGAACTAGCGGCTCGGGGGCAGATACGCAGTATTTT. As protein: CASSRTSGSGADTQYF.

The CDR3 spells CASFGQLTDTQYF. The CDR3 DNA follows: TGTGCCAGCTTTGGACAGCTCACAGATACGCAGTATTTT. The chain uses TRBV27 and TRBJ2-3, with TRBD1 as a possible D gene (6 bases). The CDR3 covers 13 residues. Between the trimmed V and J ends, which lost 8 bases and 2 bases, there was a span of 11 bases. CDR1 is MNHEY and CDR2 is SMNVEV in the germline V gene (reference sequence).

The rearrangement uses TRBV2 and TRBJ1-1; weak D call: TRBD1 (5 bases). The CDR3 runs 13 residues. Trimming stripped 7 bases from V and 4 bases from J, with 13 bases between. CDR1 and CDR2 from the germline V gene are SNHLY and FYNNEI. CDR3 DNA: TGTGCCAGCACTGCCCCCGGGACCACTGAAGCTTTCTTT. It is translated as CASTAPGTTEAFF.

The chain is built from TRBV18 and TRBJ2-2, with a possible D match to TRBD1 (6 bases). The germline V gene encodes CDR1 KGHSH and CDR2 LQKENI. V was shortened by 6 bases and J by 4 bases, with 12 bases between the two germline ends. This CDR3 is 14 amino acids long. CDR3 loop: CASSRARGTGELFF. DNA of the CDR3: TGTGCCAGCTCCAGGGCCAGGGGCACCGGGGAGCTGTTTTTT.

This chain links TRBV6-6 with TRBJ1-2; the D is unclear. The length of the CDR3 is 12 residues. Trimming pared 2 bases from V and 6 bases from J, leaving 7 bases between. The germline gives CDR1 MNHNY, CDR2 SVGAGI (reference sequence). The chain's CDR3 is CASSYEGDGYTF. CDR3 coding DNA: TGTGCCAGCAGTTACGAGGGAGATGGCTACACCTTC.